This TCR beta chain was documented in a study of blood T cell repertoires in COVID-19. Study overall: The study drew acute and convalescent COVID-19 samples from the United States, Italy and Spain.

Germline trimming cut 4 bases from V and 2 bases from J; bases unmatched to any gene: 5. Germline V gene sequence: CDR1 SGHDN, CDR2 FVKESK. This CDR3 has 15 residues. Original data processing: Reference gene primer amplification gave nucleated cell count estimates. Sequencing was performed with immunoSEQ multiplex PCR; in TCRdb, only in-frame clones are kept and a portion is missing. V, J and clone size derive from that table, while D and trimming were established from the DNA sequence. The table records under 80,000 clones, over 80% of them present only once. Sequencing was done on a sample of peripheral blood. The receptor's source is a woman over 75 with active COVID-19. The chain carries TRBV14 and TRBJ2-7, with 10 bases lining up with TRBD2. As DNA, the CDR3 is TGTGCCAGCAGCCCTTTAGCGGGAGGCGCCTACGAGCAGTACTTC. Encoded protein: CASSPLAGGAYEQYF.